This record covers a single T cell receptor (beta chain). Using immunoSEQ multiplex PCR, the repertoire was profiled, and TCRdb retains in-frame clones only, with some absent. The sample has about 140,000 clones, around 84% seen once. Germline CDR1 SGHVS, CDR2 FNYEAQ. The CDR3 has 16 residues. Trimming took 5 bases from V and 3 from J, leaving 16 bases between them. This specimen comes from a study of blood T cell repertoires in COVID-19. Looking at the study overall: Nucleic acid was either cDNA or gDNA, and it came from T cells, B-cell-depleted T cells, or PBMCs.

The sequence derives from a human donor with acute or convalescent COVID-19. The donor label of this sample is uncertain. V usage is TRBV7-6 and J usage is TRBJ1-4; D is perhaps TRBD1 (6 bases). Material for sequencing was peripheral blood. Here the CDR3 DNA reads TGTGCCAGCAGCGCCGCGGGGGGCAGAGCTAATGAAAAACTGTTTTTT. As protein: CASSAAGGRANEKLFF.